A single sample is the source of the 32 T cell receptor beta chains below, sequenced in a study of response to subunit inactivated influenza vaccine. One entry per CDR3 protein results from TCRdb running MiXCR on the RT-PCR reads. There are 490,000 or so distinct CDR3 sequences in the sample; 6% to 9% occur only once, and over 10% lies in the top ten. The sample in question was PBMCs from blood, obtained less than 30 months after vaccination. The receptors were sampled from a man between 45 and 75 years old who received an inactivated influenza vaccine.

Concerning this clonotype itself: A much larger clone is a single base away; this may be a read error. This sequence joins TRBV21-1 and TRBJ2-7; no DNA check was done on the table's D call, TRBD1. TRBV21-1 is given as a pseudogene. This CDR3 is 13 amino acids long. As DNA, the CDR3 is TGTGTCAGCAGGGGGGCGGGAAATTACGAGCAGTACTTC. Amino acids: CVSRGAGNYEQYF.

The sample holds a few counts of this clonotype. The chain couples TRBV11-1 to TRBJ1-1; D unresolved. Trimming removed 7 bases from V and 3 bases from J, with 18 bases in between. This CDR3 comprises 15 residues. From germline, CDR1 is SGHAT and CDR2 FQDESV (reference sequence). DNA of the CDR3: TGTGCCAGCAATGGGGTGTTTTCGAAGGACACTGAAGCTTTCTTT. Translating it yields CASNGVFSKDTEAFF.

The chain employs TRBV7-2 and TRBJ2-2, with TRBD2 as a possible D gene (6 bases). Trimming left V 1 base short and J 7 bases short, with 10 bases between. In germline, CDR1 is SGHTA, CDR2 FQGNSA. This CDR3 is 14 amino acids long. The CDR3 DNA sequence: TGTGCCAGCAGCTTAGTGGCGGGGAGCGGGGAGCTGTTTTTT. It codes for CASSLVAGSGELFF.

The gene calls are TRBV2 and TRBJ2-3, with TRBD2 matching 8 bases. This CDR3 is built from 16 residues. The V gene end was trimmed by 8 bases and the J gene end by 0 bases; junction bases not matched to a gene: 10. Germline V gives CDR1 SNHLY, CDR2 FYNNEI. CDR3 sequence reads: CASRKGLAGSTDTQYF. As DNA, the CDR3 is TGTGCCAGCCGCAAGGGGCTAGCGGGTAGCACAGATACGCAGTATTTT.

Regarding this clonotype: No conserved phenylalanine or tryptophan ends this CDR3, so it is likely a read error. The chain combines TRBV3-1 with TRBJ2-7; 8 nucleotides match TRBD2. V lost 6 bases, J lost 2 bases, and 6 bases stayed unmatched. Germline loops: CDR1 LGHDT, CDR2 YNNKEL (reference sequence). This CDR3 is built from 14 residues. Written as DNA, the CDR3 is TGTGCCAGCAGTCGGACTAGCAGGCCCTACGAGCAGTACTTA. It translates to CASSRTSRPYEQYL.

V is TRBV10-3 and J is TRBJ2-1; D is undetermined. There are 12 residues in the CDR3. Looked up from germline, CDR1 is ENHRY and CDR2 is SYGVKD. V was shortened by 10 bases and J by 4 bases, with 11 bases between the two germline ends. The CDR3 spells CATGPIYNEQFF. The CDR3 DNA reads TGTGCCACCGGCCCCATATACAATGAGCAGTTCTTC.

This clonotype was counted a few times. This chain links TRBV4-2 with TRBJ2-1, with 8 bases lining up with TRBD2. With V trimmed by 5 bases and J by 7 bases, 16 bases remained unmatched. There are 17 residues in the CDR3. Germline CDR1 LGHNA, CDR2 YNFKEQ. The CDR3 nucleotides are TGTGCCAGCAGCATCTCCCACAGCGGGAGCGCCGGAAATGAGCAGTTCTTC. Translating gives CASSISHSGSAGNEQFF.

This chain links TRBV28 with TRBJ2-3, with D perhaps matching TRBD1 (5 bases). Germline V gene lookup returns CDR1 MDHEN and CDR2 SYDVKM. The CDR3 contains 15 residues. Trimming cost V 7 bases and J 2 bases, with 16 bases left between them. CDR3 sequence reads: CASILGQGYTDTQYF. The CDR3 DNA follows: TGTGCCAGCATTCTGGGGCAGGGTTACACAGATACGCAGTATTTT.

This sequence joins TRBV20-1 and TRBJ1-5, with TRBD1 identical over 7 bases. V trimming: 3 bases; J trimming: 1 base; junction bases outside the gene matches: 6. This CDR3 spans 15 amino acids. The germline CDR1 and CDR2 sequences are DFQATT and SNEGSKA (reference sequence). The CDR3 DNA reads TGCAGTGCTAGTTCGGGGACAGCCAGCAATCAGCCCCAGCATTTT. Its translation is CSASSGTASNQPQHF.

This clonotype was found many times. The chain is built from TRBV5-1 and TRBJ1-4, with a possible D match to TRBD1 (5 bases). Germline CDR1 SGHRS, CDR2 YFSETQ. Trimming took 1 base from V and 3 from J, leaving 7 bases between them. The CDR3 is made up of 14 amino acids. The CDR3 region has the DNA TGCGCCAGCAGCTTGCCAGGGTCTAATGAAAAACTGTTTTTT. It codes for CASSLPGSNEKLFF.

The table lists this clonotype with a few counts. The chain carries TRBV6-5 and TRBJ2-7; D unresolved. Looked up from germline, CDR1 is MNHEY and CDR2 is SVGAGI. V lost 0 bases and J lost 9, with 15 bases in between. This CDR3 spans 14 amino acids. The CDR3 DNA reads TGTGCCAGCAGTTACTCAGGGAAAGGTGGCCGGCAGTACTTC. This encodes CASSYSGKGGRQYF.

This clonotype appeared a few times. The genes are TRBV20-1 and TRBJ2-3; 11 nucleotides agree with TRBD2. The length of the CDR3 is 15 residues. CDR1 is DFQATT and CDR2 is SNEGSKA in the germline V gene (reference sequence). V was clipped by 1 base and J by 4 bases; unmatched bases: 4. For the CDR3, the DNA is TGCAGTGCTAGAGCCATAGCGGGAGGGCCAGATACGCAGTATTTT. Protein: CSARAIAGGPDTQYF.

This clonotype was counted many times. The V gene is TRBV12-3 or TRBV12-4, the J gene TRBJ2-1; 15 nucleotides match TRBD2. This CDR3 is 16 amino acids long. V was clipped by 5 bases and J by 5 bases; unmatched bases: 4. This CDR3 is CASSPGLAGGDNEQFF. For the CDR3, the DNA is TGTGCCAGCAGTCCCGGACTAGCGGGGGGGGACAATGAGCAGTTCTTC.

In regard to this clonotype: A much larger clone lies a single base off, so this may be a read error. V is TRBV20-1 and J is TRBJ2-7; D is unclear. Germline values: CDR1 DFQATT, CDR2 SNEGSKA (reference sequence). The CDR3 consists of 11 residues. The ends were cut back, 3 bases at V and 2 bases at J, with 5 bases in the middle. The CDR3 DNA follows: TGCAGTGCTAGTGAAGCCTACGAGCAGTACTTC. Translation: CSASEAYEQYF.

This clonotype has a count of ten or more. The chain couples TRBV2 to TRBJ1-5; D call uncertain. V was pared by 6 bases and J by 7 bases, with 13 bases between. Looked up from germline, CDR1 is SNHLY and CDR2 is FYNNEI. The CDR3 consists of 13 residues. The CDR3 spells CASRKLGYQPQHF. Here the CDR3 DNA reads TGTGCCAGCAGGAAGCTCGGATACCAGCCCCAGCATTTT.

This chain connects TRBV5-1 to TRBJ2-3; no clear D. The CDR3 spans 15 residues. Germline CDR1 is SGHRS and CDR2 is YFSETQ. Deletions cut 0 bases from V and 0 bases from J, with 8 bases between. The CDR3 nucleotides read TGCGCCAGCAGCTTGGGTAGCCATAGCACAGATACGCAGTATTTT. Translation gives CASSLGSHSTDTQYF.

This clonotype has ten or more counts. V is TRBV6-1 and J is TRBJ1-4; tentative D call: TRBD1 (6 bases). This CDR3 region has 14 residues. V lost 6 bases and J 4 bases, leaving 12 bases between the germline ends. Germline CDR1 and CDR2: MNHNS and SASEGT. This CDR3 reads CASSPGGLNEKLFF. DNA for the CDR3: TGTGCCAGCAGCCCTGGGGGGCTTAATGAAAAACTGTTTTTT.

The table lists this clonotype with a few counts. The CDR3 protein is CASSPLGGRTEAFF. Here the CDR3 DNA reads TGTGCCAGCAGCCCCCTAGGGGGGAGGACTGAAGCTTTCTTT. V usage is TRBV3-1 and J usage is TRBJ1-1; weak D call: TRBD1 (6 bases). Trimming took off 4 bases at V and 5 bases at J, with 14 bases between the two ends. Germline loops: CDR1 LGHDT, CDR2 YNNKEL (reference sequence). The CDR3 runs to 14 residues.

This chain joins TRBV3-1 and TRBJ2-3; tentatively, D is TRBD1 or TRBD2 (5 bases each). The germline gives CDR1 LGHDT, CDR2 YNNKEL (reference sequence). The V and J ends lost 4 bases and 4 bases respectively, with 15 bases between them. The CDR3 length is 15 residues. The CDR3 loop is CASSPGGTRADTQYF. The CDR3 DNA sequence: TGTGCCAGCAGCCCTGGGGGAACACGCGCAGATACGCAGTATTTT.

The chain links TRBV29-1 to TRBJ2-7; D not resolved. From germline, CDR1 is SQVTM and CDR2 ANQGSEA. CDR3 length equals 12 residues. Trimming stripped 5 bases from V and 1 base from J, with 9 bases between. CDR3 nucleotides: TGCAGCGTTAATACCTTATCCTACGAGCAGTACTTC. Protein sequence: CSVNTLSYEQYF.

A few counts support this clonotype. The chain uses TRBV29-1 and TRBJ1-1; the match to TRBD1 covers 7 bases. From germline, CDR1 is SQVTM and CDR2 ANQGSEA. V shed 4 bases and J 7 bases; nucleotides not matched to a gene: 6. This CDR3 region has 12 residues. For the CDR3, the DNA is TGCAGCGTTGGGGCGGACAGGAATGAAGCTTTCTTT. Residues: CSVGADRNEAFF.

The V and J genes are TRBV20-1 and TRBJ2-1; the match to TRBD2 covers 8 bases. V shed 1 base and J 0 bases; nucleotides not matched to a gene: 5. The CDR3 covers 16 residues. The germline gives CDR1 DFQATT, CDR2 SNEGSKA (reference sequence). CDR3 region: CSARVLAGSSYNEQFF. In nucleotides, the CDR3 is TGCAGTGCTAGAGTATTAGCGGGAAGCTCCTACAATGAGCAGTTCTTC.

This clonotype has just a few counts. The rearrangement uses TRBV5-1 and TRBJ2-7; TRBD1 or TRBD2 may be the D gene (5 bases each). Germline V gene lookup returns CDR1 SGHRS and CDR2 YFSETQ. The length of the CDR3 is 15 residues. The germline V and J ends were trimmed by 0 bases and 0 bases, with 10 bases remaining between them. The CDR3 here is CASSLDSGTSYEQYF. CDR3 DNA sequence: TGCGCCAGCAGCTTGGACTCCGGGACCTCCTACGAGCAGTACTTC. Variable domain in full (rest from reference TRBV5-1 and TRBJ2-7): KAGVTQTPRYLIKTRGQQVTLSCSPISGHRSVSWYQQTPGQGLQFLFEYFSETQRNKGNFPGRFSGRQFSNSRSEMNVSTLELGDSALYLCASSLDSGTSYEQYFGPGTRLTVT.

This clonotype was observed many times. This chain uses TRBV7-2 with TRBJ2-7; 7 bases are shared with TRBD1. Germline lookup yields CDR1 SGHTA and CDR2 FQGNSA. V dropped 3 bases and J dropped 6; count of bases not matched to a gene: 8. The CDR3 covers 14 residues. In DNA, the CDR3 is TGTGCCAGCAGCTTCGGGACAGTAAAGGGCGAGCAGTACTTC. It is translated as CASSFGTVKGEQYF.

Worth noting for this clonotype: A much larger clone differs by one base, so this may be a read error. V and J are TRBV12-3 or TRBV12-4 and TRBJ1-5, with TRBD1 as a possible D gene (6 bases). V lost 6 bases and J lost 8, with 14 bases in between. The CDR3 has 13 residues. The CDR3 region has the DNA TGTGCCAGCAGAGATACAGGGCGTAAGCCCCAGCATTTT. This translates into CASRDTGRKPQHF.

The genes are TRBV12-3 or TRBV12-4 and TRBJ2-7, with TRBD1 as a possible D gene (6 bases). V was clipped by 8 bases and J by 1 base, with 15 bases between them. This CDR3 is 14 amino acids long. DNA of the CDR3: TGTGCCAGCGGGGGCATTGACAGATCCTACGAGCAGTACTTC. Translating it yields CASGGIDRSYEQYF.

Written as DNA, the CDR3 is TGTGCCAGCAGGAAGGGTGCCGGGGCCAACGTCCTGACTTTC. This codes for CASRKGAGANVLTF. The J gene is TRBJ2-6, the V gene TRBV28; D is undetermined. Trimming removed 6 bases at V and 4 bases at J, with 10 bases between. Germline-derived CDR1 and CDR2 are MDHEN and SYDVKM. The CDR3 runs to 14 residues.

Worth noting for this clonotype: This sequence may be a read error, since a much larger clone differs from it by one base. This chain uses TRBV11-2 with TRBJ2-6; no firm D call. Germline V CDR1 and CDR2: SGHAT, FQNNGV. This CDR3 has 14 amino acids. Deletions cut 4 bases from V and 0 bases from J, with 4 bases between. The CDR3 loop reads CASSSFSGANVLTF. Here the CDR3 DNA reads TGTGCCAGCAGCTCCTTCTCTGGGGCCAACGTCCTGACTTTC.

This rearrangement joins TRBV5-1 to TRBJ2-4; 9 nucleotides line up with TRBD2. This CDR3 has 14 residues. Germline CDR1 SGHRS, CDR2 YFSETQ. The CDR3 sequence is CAGSASGILDIQYF. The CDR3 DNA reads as TGCGCTGGCAGTGCTAGCGGGATTCTTGACATTCAGTACTTC.

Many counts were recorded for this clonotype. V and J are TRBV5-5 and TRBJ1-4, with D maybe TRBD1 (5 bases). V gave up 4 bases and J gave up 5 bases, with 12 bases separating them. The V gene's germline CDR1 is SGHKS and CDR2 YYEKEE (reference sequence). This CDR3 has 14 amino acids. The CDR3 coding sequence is TGTGCCAGCAGCCGGACACCCGCAAATGAAAAACTGTTTTTT. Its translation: CASSRTPANEKLFF.

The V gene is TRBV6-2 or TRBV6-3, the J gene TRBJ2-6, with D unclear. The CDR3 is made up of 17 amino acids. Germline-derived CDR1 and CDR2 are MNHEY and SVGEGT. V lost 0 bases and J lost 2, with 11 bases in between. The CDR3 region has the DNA TGTGCCAGCAGTTACTCGAAGTATCTCGCTGGGGCCAACGTCCTGACTTTC. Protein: CASSYSKYLAGANVLTF.

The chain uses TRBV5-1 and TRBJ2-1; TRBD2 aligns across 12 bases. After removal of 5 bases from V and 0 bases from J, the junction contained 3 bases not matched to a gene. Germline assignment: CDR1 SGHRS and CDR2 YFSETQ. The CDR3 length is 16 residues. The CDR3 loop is CASSRTSGNSYNEQFF. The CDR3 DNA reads TGCGCCAGCAGTAGGACTAGCGGGAACTCCTACAATGAGCAGTTCTTC.